This TCR beta chain was obtained from a study of blood T cell repertoires in COVID-19. Study-wide context: Sample material is recorded as cDNA or gDNA derived from T cells, B-cell-depleted T cells, or PBMCs.

Produced via immunoSEQ multiplex PCR; TCRdb's table is partial and in-frame only. The sample holds approximately 220,000 clones, under 90% seen once. V was cut by 8 bases and J by 5 bases, with 12 bases left in between. Germline CDR1 and CDR2: DFQATT and SNEGSKA (reference sequence). This CDR3 has 11 amino acids. This chain links TRBV20-1 with TRBJ1-1; D remains ambiguous. Sequencing used peripheral blood. The receptor comes from a man aged 45-65 years with acute or convalescent COVID-19. This CDR3 is CSSYLLTEAFF. CDR3 DNA: TGCAGTTCTTACCTACTGACTGAAGCTTTCTTT.